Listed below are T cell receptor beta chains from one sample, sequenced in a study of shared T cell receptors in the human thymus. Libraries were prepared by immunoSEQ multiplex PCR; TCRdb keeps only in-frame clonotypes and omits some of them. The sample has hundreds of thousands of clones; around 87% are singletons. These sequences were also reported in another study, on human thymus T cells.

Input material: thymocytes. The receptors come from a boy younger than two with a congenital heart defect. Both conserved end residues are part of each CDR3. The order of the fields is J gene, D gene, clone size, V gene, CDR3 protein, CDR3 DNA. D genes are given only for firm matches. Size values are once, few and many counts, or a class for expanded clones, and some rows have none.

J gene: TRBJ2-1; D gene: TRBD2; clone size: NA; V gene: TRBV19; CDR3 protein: CASSSQRDPLRNEQFF; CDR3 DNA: TGTGCCAGTAGTTCCCAGCGGGACCCCCTTCGCAATGAGCAGTTCTTC
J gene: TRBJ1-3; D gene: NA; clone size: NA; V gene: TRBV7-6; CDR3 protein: CASSLGVTGNTIYF; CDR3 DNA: TGTGCCAGCAGCTTAGGAGTTACTGGAAACACCATATATTTT
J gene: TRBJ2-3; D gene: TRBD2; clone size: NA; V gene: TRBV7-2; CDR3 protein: CASSEQTSGSTDTQYF; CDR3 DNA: TGTGCCAGCAGCGAGCAGACTAGCGGGAGCACAGATACGCAGTATTTT
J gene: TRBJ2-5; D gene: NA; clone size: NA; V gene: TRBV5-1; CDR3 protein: CASSPGGGRIQETQYF; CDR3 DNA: TGCGCCAGCAGCCCTGGCGGGGGCCGGATCCAAGAGACCCAGTACTTC
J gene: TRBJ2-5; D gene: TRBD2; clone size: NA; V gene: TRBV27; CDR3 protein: CASSAPGLEETQYF; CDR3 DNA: TGTGCCAGCAGTGCACCGGGACTAGAAGAGACCCAGTACTTC
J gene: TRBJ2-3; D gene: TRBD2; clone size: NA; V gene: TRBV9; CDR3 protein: CASSVVAAGGMKDTQYF; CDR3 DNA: TGTGCCAGCAGCGTAGTTGCGGCGGGGGGAATGAAAGATACGCAGTATTTT
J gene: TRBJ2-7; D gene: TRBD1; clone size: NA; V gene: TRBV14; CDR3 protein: CASSQGQGREQYF; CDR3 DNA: TGTGCCAGCAGCCAAGGACAGGGAAGGGAGCAGTACTTC
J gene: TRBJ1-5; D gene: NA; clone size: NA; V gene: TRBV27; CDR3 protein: CASSLNQPQHF; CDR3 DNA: TGTGCCAGCAGTCTCAATCAGCCCCAGCATTTT
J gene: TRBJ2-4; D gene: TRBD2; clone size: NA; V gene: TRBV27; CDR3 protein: CASSLYPSGNKNIQYF; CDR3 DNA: TGTGCCAGCAGTTTATATCCTAGCGGAAACAAAAACATTCAGTACTTC
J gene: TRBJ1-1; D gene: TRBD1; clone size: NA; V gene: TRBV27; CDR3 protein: CASSPRTGKGNMNTEAFF; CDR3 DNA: TGTGCCAGCAGTCCGAGGACAGGGAAAGGGAACATGAACACTGAAGCTTTCTTT
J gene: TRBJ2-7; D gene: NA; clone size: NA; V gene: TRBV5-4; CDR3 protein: CASSLGREGYEQYF; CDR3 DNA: TGTGCCAGCAGCTTGGGCAGGGAAGGTTACGAGCAGTACTTC
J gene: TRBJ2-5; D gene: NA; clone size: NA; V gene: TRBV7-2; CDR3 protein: CASSLLFLRGAPQETQYF; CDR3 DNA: TGTGCCAGCAGCTTATTGTTCCTCCGGGGGGCGCCCCAAGAGACCCAGTACTTC
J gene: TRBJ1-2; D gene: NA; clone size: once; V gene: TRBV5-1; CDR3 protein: CASSIGSSLSYGYTF; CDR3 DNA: TGCGCCAGCAGCATAGGGAGTTCTTTATCCTATGGCTACACCTTC
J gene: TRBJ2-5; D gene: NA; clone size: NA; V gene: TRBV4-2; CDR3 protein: CASSRADRDIETQYF; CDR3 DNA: TGTGCCAGCAGCCGGGCTGACCGGGACATAGAGACCCAGTACTTC
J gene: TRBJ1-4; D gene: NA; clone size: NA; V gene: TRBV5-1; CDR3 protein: CASSLALGGASTNEKLFF; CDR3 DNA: TGCGCCAGCAGCTTGGCCTTGGGGGGGGCCTCAACTAATGAAAAACTGTTTTTT
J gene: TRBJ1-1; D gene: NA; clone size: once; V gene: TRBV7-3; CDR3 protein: CASSLGSGTEAFF; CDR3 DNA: TGTGCCAGCAGCTTAGGGTCAGGGACTGAAGCTTTCTTT
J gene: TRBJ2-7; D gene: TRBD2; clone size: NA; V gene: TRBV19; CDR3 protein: CATSSGRSYEQYF; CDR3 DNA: TGTGCCACCTCGAGCGGGAGGTCCTACGAGCAGTACTTC
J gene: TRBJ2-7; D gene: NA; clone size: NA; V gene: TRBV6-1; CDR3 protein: CASSEVALRQGRDEQYF; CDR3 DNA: TGTGCCAGCAGTGAAGTCGCTCTGAGACAGGGGAGGGACGAGCAGTACTTC
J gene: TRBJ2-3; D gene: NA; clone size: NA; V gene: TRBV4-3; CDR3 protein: CASSEEQGLTDTQYF; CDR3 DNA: TGCGCCAGCAGCGAAGAACAGGGCCTGACAGATACGCAGTATTTT
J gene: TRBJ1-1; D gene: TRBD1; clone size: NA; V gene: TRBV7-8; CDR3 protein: CASSLEQGWNTEAFF; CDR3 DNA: TGTGCCAGCAGCTTAGAACAGGGGTGGAACACTGAAGCTTTCTTT
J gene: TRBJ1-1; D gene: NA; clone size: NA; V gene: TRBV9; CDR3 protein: CASSVGTQANLSNTEAFF; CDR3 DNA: TGTGCCAGCAGCGTAGGTACACAGGCCAATCTCTCGAACACTGAAGCTTTCTTT
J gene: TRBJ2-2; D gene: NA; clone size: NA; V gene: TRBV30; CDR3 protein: CAGPKGGKEDTGELFF; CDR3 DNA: TGTGCCGGTCCCAAGGGGGGGAAAGAGGACACCGGGGAGCTGTTTTTT
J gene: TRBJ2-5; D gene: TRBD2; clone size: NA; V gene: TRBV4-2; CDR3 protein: CASSHENATSGTQETQYF; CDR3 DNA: TGTGCCAGCAGCCATGAGAATGCGACTAGCGGGACCCAAGAGACCCAGTACTTC
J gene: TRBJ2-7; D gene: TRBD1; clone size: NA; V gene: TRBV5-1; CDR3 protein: CASSTGQDSNEQYF; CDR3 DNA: TGCGCCAGCAGCACCGGACAGGACAGCAACGAGCAGTACTTC
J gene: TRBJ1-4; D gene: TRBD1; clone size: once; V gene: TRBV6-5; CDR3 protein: CASRHGQARNDELFF; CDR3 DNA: TGTGCCAGCAGGCATGGACAGGCCCGTAATGATGAACTGTTTTTT
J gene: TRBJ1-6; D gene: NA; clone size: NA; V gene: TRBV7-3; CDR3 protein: CASSLERVSGSPLHF; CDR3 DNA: TGTGCCAGCAGCTTAGAACGGGTCTCTGGGTCACCCCTCCACTTT
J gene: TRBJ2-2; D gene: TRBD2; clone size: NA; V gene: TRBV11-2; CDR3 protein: CASSLAPGGTGELFF; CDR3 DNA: TGTGCCAGCAGCTTAGCCCCGGGAGGGACCGGGGAGCTGTTTTTT
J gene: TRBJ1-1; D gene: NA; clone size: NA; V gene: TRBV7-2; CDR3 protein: CASSPFEGDTEAFF; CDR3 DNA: TGTGCCAGCAGCCCCTTCGAGGGGGACACTGAAGCTTTCTTT
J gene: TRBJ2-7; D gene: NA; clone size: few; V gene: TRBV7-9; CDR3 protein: CASSFQTGNPLRGDEQYF; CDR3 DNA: TGTGCCAGCAGCTTTCAGACAGGCAACCCACTTAGGGGCGACGAGCAGTACTTC
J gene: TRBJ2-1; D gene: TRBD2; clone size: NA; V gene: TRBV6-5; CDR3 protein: CACRAGLGDHEQFF; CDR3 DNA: TGTGCCTGTCGAGCGGGACTAGGCGACCATGAGCAGTTCTTC
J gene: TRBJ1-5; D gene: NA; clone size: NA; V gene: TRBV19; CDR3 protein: CASSNYSTASSNQPQHF; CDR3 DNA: TGTGCCAGTAGTAATTACAGTACCGCAAGTTCCAATCAGCCCCAGCATTTT
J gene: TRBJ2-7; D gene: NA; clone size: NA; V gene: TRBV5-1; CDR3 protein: CASSPGTPRSSYEQYF; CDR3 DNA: TGCGCCAGCAGCCCAGGGACACCTAGGAGCTCCTACGAGCAGTACTTC
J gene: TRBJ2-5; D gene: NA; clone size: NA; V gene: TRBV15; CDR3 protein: CATSRAGPGLQETQYF; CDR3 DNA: TGTGCCACCAGCAGAGCGGGTCCGGGGTTACAGGAGACCCAGTACTTC
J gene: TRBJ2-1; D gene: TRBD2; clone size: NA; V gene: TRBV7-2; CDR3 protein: CASSSSGLAFFAYNEQFF; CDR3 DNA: TGTGCCAGCAGCTCATCCGGACTAGCCTTCTTCGCTTACAATGAGCAGTTCTTC
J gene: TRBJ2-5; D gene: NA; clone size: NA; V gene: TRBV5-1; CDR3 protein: CASSFSQVWKTQYF; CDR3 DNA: TGCGCCAGCAGCTTCTCGCAGGTCTGGAAGACCCAGTACTTC
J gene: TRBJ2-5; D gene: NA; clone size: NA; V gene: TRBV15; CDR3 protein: CATSSSWQGRETQYF; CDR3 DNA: TGTGCCACCAGTTCAAGCTGGCAGGGAAGGGAGACCCAGTACTTC
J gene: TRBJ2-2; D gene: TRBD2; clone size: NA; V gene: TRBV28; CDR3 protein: CASSAVLLAGGTGELFF; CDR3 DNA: TGTGCCAGCAGTGCCGTATTACTAGCGGGAGGGACCGGGGAGCTGTTTTTT
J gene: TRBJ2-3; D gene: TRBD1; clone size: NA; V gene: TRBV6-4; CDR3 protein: CASSEGSTGSSDTQYF; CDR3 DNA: TGTGCCAGCAGTGAGGGGTCGACAGGGAGCTCAGATACGCAGTATTTT
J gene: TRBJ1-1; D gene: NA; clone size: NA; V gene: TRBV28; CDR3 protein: CASSPPTPGVNTEAFF; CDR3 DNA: TGTGCCAGCAGTCCCCCGACCCCGGGGGTGAACACTGAAGCTTTCTTT
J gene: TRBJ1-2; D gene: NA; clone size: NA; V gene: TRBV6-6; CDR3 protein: CASSYSGEVIYGYTF; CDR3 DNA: TGTGCCAGCAGTTACTCCGGGGAGGTGATCTATGGCTACACCTTC
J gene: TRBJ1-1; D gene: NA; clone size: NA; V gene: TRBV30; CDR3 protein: CAWRERREAFF; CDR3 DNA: TGTGCCTGGAGGGAGAGGAGAGAAGCTTTCTTT
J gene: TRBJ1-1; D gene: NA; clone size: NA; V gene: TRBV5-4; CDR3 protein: CASSSRGNTEAFF; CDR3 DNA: TGTGCCAGCAGCTCCAGGGGGAACACTGAAGCTTTCTTT
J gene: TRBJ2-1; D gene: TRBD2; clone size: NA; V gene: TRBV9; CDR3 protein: CASSFQRLAGDDEQFF; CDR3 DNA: TGTGCCAGCAGCTTTCAGCGCCTAGCGGGAGATGATGAGCAGTTCTTC
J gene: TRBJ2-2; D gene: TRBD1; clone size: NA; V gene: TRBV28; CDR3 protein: CASSNIMRGPSNTGELFF; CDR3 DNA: TGTGCCAGCAGTAATATAATGAGGGGGCCCTCAAACACCGGGGAGCTGTTTTTT
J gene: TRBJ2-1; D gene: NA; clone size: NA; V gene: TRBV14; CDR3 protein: CASSPSGAPYNEQFF; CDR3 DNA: TGTGCCAGCAGCCCCAGCGGAGCCCCCTACAATGAGCAGTTCTTC
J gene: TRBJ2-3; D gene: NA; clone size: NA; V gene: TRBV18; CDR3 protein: CASSPLRQEDGDTQYF; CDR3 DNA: TGTGCCAGCTCACCACTACGACAGGAGGATGGAGATACGCAGTATTTT
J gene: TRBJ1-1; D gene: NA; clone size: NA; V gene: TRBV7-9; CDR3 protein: CASSARTSITEAFF; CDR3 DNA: TGTGCCAGCAGCGCACGGACATCCATCACTGAAGCTTTCTTT
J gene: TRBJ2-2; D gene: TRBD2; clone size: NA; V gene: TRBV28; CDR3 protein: CASRTSGRGGGTGELFF; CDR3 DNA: TGTGCCAGCAGAACTAGCGGGAGGGGAGGTGGCACCGGGGAGCTGTTTTTT
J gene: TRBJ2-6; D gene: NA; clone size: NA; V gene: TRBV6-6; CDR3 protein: CASSYPDRSGANVLTF; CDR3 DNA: TGTGCCAGCAGTTACCCCGACAGGTCTGGGGCCAACGTCCTGACTTTC
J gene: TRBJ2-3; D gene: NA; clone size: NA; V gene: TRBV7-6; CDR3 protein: CASSLARGGTVSSDTQYF; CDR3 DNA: TGTGCCAGCAGCTTAGCCCGGGGCGGGACAGTATCTTCAGATACGCAGTATTTT
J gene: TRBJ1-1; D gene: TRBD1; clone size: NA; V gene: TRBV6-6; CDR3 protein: CASRQGGTEAFF; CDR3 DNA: TGTGCCAGCAGACAGGGGGGCACTGAAGCTTTCTTT
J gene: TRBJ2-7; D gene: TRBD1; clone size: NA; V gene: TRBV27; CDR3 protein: CASSCLGQGPYEQYF; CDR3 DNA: TGTGCCAGCAGTTGTTTGGGACAGGGACCCTACGAGCAGTACTTC
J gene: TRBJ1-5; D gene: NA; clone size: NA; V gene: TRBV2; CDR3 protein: CASSEALLGRRKLYSNQPQHF; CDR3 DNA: TGTGCCAGCAGTGAAGCGCTACTGGGGCGACGTAAACTTTATAGCAATCAGCCCCAGCATTTT